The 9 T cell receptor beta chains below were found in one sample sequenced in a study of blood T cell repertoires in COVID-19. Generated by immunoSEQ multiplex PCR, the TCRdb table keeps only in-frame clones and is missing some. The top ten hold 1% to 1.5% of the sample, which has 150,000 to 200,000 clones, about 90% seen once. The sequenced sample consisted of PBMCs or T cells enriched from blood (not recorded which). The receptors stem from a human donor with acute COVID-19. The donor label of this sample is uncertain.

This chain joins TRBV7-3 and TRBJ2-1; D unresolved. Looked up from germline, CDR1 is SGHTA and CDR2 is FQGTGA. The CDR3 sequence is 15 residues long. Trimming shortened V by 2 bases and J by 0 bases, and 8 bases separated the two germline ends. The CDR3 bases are TGTGCCAGCAGCTTAGGCAGCGCCTCCTACAATGAGCAGTTCTTC. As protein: CASSLGSASYNEQFF.

DNA for the CDR3: TGTGCCAGCAGCGTACGACTAGCGGGGGTAGGCTCCTACAATGAGCAGTTCTTC. Protein sequence: CASSVRLAGVGSYNEQFF. The chain is built from TRBV21-1 and TRBJ2-1; the table's D call, TRBD2, has no DNA check behind it. TRBV21-1 is a pseudogene locus. This CDR3 has 18 amino acids.

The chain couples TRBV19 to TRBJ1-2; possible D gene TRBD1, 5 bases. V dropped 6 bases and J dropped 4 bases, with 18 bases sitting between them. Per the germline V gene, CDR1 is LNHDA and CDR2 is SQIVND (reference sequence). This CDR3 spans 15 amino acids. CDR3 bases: TGTGCCAGTAGATTCGATCAGGGCCTGCCCTATGGCTACACCTTC. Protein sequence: CASRFDQGLPYGYTF.

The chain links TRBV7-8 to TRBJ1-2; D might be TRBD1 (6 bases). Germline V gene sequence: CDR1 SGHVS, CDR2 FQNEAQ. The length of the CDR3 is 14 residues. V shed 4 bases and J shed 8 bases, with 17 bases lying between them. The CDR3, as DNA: TGTGCCAGCAGCTCCACAGGGTTCGGTGGCGGCTACACCTTC. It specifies CASSSTGFGGGYTF.

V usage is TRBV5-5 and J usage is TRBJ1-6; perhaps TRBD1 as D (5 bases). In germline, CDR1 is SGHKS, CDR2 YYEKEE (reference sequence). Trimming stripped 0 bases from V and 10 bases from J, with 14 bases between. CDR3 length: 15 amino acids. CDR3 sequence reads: CASSLAITGGSPLHF. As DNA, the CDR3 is TGTGCCAGCAGCTTGGCCATAACCGGGGGATCACCCCTCCACTTT.

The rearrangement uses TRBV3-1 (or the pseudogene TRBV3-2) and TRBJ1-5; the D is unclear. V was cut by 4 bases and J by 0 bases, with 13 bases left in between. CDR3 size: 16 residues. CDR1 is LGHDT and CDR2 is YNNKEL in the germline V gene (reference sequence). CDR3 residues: CASSPAEYYSNQPQHF. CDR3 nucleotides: TGTGCCAGCAGCCCCGCCGAGTATTATAGCAATCAGCCCCAGCATTTT.

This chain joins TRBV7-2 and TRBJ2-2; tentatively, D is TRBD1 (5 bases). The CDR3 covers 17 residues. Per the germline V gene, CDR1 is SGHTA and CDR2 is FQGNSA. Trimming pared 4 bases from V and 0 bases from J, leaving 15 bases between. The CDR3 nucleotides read TGTGCCAGCAGCTCAGGGCCCATTAGTGCGAACACCGGGGAGCTGTTTTTT. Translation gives CASSSGPISANTGELFF.

The chain's CDR3 is CASSPSPVGNTEAFF. DNA of the CDR3: TGTGCCAGCTCACCTTCCCCTGTCGGGAACACTGAAGCTTTCTTT. This chain uses TRBV18 with TRBJ1-1; D gene ambiguous. Trimming took off 3 bases at V and 1 base at J, with 12 bases between the two ends. The CDR3 has 15 amino acids. Germline CDR1 reads KGHSH; CDR2 reads LQKENI.

CDR3 region: CASGLTTGTGMSGYTF. CDR3 coding DNA: TGTGCTAGTGGTTTGACCACCGGGACAGGGATGAGCGGCTACACCTTC. The chain combines TRBV12-5 with TRBJ1-2; the match to TRBD1 covers 9 bases. The V segment lost 2 bases and the J segment 8 bases; nucleotides outside the gene matches: 12. The CDR3 spans 16 residues. The germline V gene has CDR1 LGHNT and CDR2 FRNRAP.